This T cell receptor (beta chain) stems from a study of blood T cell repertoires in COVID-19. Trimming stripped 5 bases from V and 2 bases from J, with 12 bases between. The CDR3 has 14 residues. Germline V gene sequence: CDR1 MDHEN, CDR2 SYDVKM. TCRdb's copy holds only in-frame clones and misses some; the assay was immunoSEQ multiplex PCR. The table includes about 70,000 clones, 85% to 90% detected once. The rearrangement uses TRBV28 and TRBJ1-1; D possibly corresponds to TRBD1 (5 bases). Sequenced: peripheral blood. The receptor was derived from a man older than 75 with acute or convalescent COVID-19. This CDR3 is CASSAQEGNTEAFF. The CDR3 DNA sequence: TGTGCCAGCAGTGCACAGGAGGGAAACACTGAAGCTTTCTTT.